This T cell receptor (beta chain) was identified during a study of metastatic and nonmetastatic thyroid tumors. Across the whole study: Patients with malignant and benign thyroid disease provided blood and tumor or nodule tissue, whose repertoires were compared.

Findings and caveats of the study: Benign nodules reportedly had significantly lower TCR beta diversity than malignant thyroid tumors in blood and tumor.

All patients reached thyroid surgery having received no treatment beforehand. A remark on this clone: Its antigen is not known.

Per the original methods: Built for papillary thyroid cancer, a distant-metastasis classifier drew on CDR3 differences across clinicopathological groups. TCRdb redid the clone calls on the PCR reads using MiXCR. TCRdb assigned the V and J calls; the authors' analysis was not used. The sample consists of some 40,000 clones, roughly 13% of them appearing once. The CDR3 extends over 15 amino acids. With V trimmed by 4 bases and J by 4 bases, 9 bases remained unmatched. The germline gives CDR1 MGHRA, CDR2 YSYEKL. Material for sequencing was blood. The rearrangement links TRBV4-1 to TRBJ1-2; 7 bases are a match to TRBD1. The receptor was isolated from a female donor with papillary thyroid cancer or a benign thyroid nodule (not recorded which). Some clones in this sample may be carry-over from other donors' samples. The CDR3 coding sequence is TGCGCCAGCAGCCGTAACTCGGGACAGATCTATGGCTACACCTTC. It is translated as CASSRNSGQIYGYTF.